Here is one TCR beta chain with its context. What it binds is not known. Here immunoSEQ multiplex PCR was the method, and the copy in TCRdb shows in-frame clones only, minus some. This table has around 80,000 clones, approximately 84% appearing once. This record comes from a study of OX40 agonist ivuxolimab in advanced cancers. Regarding the study as a whole: Circulating CD4+ and CD8+ T cells showed clonal expansion by week 6 at 0.1 to 3.0 mg/kg.

The CDR3 has 18 amino acids. Germline V gene lookup returns CDR1 SGHVS and CDR2 FQNEAQ. Trimming cost V 4 bases and J 0 bases, with 21 bases left between them. The source material was CD4+ or CD8+ T cells sorted from blood, sampled in a trial of the OX40 agonist ivuxolimab. The clonotype originates from an adult with an advanced solid tumor such as melanoma, head and neck, liver or kidney cancer. V gene TRBV7-8 combines with J gene TRBJ1-1, with D tentatively TRBD1 (6 bases). The DNA for the CDR3 is TGTGCCAGCAGCTCACCAAAAAATAGACAGGCCCTGAACACTGAAGCTTTCTTT. It encodes CASSSPKNRQALNTEAFF.